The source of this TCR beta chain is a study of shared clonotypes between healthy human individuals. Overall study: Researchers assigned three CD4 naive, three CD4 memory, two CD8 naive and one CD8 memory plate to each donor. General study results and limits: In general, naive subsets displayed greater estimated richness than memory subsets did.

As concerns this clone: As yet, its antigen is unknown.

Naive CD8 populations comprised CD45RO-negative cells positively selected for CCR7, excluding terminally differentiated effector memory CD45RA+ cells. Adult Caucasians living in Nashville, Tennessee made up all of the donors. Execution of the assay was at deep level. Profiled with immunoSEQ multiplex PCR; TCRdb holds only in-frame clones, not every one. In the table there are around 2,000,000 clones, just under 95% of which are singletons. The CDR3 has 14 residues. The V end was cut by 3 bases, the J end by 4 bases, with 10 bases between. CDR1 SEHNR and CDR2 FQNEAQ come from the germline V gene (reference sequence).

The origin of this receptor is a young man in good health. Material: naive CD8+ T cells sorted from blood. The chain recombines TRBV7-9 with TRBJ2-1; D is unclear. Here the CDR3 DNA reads TGTGCCAGCAGCTTTGAACAGTATTACAATGAGCAGTTCTTC. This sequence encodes CASSFEQYYNEQFF.